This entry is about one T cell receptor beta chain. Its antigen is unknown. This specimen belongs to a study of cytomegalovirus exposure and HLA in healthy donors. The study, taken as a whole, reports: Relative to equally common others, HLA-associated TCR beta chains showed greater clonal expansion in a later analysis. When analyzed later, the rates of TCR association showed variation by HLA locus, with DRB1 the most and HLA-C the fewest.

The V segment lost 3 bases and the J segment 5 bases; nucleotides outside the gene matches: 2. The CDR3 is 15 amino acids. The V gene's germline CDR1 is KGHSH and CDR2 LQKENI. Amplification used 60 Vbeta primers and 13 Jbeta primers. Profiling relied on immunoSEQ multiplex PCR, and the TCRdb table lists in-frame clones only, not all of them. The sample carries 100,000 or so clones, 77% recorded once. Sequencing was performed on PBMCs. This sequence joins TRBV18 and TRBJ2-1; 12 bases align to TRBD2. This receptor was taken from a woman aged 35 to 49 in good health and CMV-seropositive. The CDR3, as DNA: TGTGCCAGCTCACCTCTAGCGGGAGGGGACAATGAGCAGTTCTTC. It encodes CASSPLAGGDNEQFF.